This T cell receptor (beta chain) originates from a study of T cell clonality in common variable immunodeficiency. The CDR3 consists of 13 residues. Trimming took off 1 base at V and 2 bases at J, with 6 bases between the two ends. From germline, CDR1 is SGHDT and CDR2 YYEEEE. Sequencing used immunoSEQ multiplex PCR; TCRdb keeps in-frame clones, though not all of them. The record shows about 74,000 clones for this sample, with no singletons present. This clone was recorded many times. The read ends 3 residues shy of where the CDR3 ends; the end is completed using the germline J gene. This clonotype was obtained from a person between 18 and 70 years old in good health. The sequenced sample consisted of peripheral blood mononuclear cells. The chain recombines TRBV5-6 with TRBJ1-2; D is perhaps TRBD1 (5 bases). The CDR3 loop is CASSLSGNYGYTF. CDR3 DNA (partial): TGTGCCAGCAGCTTGTCAGGGAACTATGGC.